The 17 T cell receptor beta chains presented below share a single source sample, sequenced in a study of neoadjuvant nivolumab and ipilimumab in lung cancer. TCRdb keeps only in-frame clones here, not all; method: immunoSEQ multiplex PCR. The data hold 2,500 to 3,000 clones, with 75% to 90% observed a single time. The sequencing used tumor tissue, collected before neoadjuvant nivolumab, alone or with ipilimumab. The receptor set was obtained from an adult with non-small cell lung cancer.

The chain recombines TRBV6-4 with TRBJ2-2; D might be TRBD1 (8 bases). Germline CDR1 is MRHNA and CDR2 is SNTAGT. The germline V and J ends were trimmed by 3 bases and 3 bases, with 17 bases remaining between them. This CDR3 contains 17 residues. The CDR3 spells CASSDTITGGDTGELFF. In DNA form, the CDR3 reads TGTGCCAGCAGTGATACAATTACAGGGGGGGACACCGGGGAGCTGTTTTTT.

CDR3 DNA: TGTGCCAGCGGTACGAGTAGTCAGTTCGGCTTGAATGAGCAGTTCTTC. Encoded protein: CASGTSSQFGLNEQFF. The rearrangement joins TRBV6-6 to TRBJ2-1; D gene uncertain. The CDR3 is 16 residues long. CDR1 MNHNY and CDR2 SVGAGI come from the germline V gene (reference sequence). The V end lost 8 bases, the J end lost 7 bases, and 24 bases lay between the germline ends.

V is TRBV7-9 and J is TRBJ2-2; D remains ambiguous. The germline V and J ends were trimmed by 3 bases and 6 bases, with 8 bases remaining between them. Germline CDR1 is SEHNR and CDR2 is FQNEAQ (reference sequence). The CDR3 sequence is 13 residues long. The CDR3 nucleotides read TGTGCCAGCAGCTTCCCACGTCCCGGGGAGCTGTTTTTT. Encoded protein: CASSFPRPGELFF. The entire variable domain, with the rest obtained from reference TRBV7-9 and TRBJ2-2, is as follows: DTGVSQNPRHKITKRGQNVTFRCDPISEHNRLYWYRQTLGQGPEFLTYFQNEAQLEKSRLLSDRFSAERPKGSFSTLEIQRTEQGDSAMYLCASSFPRPGELFFGEGSRLTVL.

The V call is TRBV5-6, the J call TRBJ2-5; 7 bases line up with TRBD1. Trimming took 2 bases from V and 5 from J; bases not matched to a gene: 6. Germline lookup yields CDR1 SGHDT and CDR2 YYEEEE. The CDR3 sequence is 14 residues long. CDR3 bases: TGTGCCAGCAGCTTTAGGGGGCCCCGGGAGACCCAGTACTTC. Translation gives CASSFRGPRETQYF.

The chain uses TRBV28 and TRBJ1-2; no reliable D call. There are 12 residues in the CDR3. The germline V gene has CDR1 MDHEN and CDR2 SYDVKM. V was trimmed by 7 bases and J by 0 bases, leaving 6 bases between them. This CDR3 reads CASKSSNYGYTF. CDR3 nucleotide sequence: TGTGCCAGCAAATCCTCTAACTATGGCTACACCTTC.

The rearrangement joins TRBV18 to TRBJ2-3; D is undetermined. This CDR3 contains 12 residues. V lost 6 bases to trimming and J lost 4 bases, with 8 bases between them. The germline CDR1 and CDR2 sequences are KGHSH and LQKENI. The CDR3 coding sequence is TGTGCCAGCTCCCCAGAGTCAGATACGCAGTATTTT. Translating gives CASSPESDTQYF. Using reference TRBV18 and TRBJ2-3 for the parts outside the CDR3, the full variable domain is NAGVMQNPRHLVRRRGQEARLRCSPMKGHSHVYWYRQLPEEGLKFMVYLQKENIIDESGMPKERFSAEFPKEGPSILRIQQVVRGDSAAYFCASSPESDTQYFGPGTRLTVL.

The CDR3: CASSRPGPQETQYF. CDR3 nucleotides: TGTGCCAGCAGCCGGCCCGGGCCCCAAGAGACCCAGTACTTC. The V call is TRBV25-1, the J call TRBJ2-5; no clear D. V was trimmed by 6 bases and J by 1 base, leaving 12 bases between them. CDR1 is MGHDK and CDR2 is SYGVNS in the germline V gene. The CDR3 is 14 residues long.

This clone was observed a few times. The V gene is TRBV19, the J gene TRBJ1-2, with D maybe TRBD1 (5 bases). Trimming removed 7 bases at V and 3 bases at J, with 15 bases between. Germline V gives CDR1 LNHDA, CDR2 SQIVND (reference sequence). This CDR3 contains 14 residues. This CDR3 reads CASTWVSRDYGYTF. CDR3 DNA: TGTGCCAGTACCTGGGTCAGCAGGGACTATGGCTACACCTTC.

This clone turned up a few times. At one boundary the junction diverges from the germline segment, which might be a read error. J is TRBJ2-7 and V is TRBV6-5; D is perhaps TRBD1 (6 bases). The germline V gene encodes CDR1 MNHEY and CDR2 SVGAGI. CDR3 length: 10 amino acids. The CDR3 DNA reads as TGCTCTTCAGGGGCCACCGAGCAGTACTTC. Encoded protein: CSSGATEQYF.

The chain has TRBV7-2 and TRBJ2-1; TRBD2 aligns across 7 bases. The V gene end was trimmed by 3 bases and the J gene end by 7 bases; junction bases not matched to a gene: 12. The CDR3 contains 16 residues. CDR1 is SGHTA and CDR2 is FQGNSA in the germline V gene. CDR3 bases: TGTGCCAGCAGCTTTTTCCGCGAGCTAGCGGTTAATGAGCAGTTCTTC. This codes for CASSFFRELAVNEQFF.

This sequence joins TRBV5-1 and TRBJ2-1; TRBD2 matches 12 bases. V was clipped by 5 bases and J by 5 bases; unmatched bases: 8. Germline assignment: CDR1 SGHRS and CDR2 YFSETQ. This CDR3 is built from 16 residues. CDR3 in amino acids: CASSYSLAGGNNEQFF. The CDR3 region has the DNA TGCGCCAGCAGTTACTCTCTAGCGGGAGGGAACAATGAGCAGTTCTTC.

The J gene is TRBJ2-7, the V gene TRBV5-1; 12 bases are a match to TRBD2. Germline V gene data show CDR1 as SGHRS and CDR2 as YFSETQ. The CDR3 has 16 residues. V shed 3 bases, J shed 0 bases, and the junction held 4 bases outside the gene matches. CDR3 residues: CASSWTSGTISYEQYF. The CDR3, as DNA: TGCGCCAGCAGCTGGACTAGCGGGACGATCTCCTACGAGCAGTACTTC.

This chain links TRBV19 with TRBJ2-1; 7 positions match TRBD2. The CDR3 contains 13 residues. V shed 7 bases and J 9 bases; nucleotides not matched to a gene: 9. Germline values: CDR1 LNHDA, CDR2 SQIVND (reference sequence). The CDR3 DNA reads TGTGCCAGTACCCTCGGGGGGTCTGGTGAGCAGTTCTTC. Translating it yields CASTLGGSGEQFF.

The rearrangement links TRBV7-2 to TRBJ2-1; D not certain. The CDR3 has 16 amino acids. Germline V gene sequence: CDR1 SGHTA, CDR2 FQGNSA. Between the trimmed V and J ends, which lost 1 base and 6 bases, there was a span of 16 bases. CDR3 sequence reads: CASSLVHQPSLNEQFF. The CDR3 DNA is TGTGCCAGCAGCTTAGTTCACCAGCCCTCCCTCAATGAGCAGTTCTTC.

V and J are TRBV7-8 and TRBJ2-6; 10 nucleotides align to TRBD1. V dropped 6 bases and J dropped 2; count of bases not matched to a gene: 13. The CDR3 is made up of 19 amino acids. CDR1 and CDR2 (germline): SGHVS, FQNEAQ. CDR3 in amino acids: CASSYGQGDINAGANVLTF. CDR3 bases: TGTGCCAGCAGTTACGGACAGGGGGATATTAATGCTGGGGCCAACGTCCTGACTTTC.

The CDR3 region is CASSFQGGAGENQPQHF. The CDR3 DNA follows: TGTGCCAGCAGCTTTCAGGGGGGGGCAGGCGAAAATCAGCCCCAGCATTTT. This sequence joins TRBV7-9 and TRBJ1-5, with 7 positions matching TRBD1. Germline V lookup: CDR1 SEHNR, CDR2 FQNEAQ (reference sequence). V trimming: 3 bases; J trimming: 4 bases; junction bases outside the gene matches: 12. The CDR3 is 17 amino acids.

The chain couples TRBV7-9 to TRBJ2-1; the D is unclear. The V gene lost 4 bases and the J gene lost 4 bases, with 11 bases spanning the gap. The CDR3 contains 14 residues. Germline V gene data show CDR1 as SEHNR and CDR2 as FQNEAQ (reference sequence). This chain's CDR3 is CASSSHEAYNEQFF. The CDR3 bases are TGTGCCAGCAGCTCCCACGAGGCGTACAATGAGCAGTTCTTC.